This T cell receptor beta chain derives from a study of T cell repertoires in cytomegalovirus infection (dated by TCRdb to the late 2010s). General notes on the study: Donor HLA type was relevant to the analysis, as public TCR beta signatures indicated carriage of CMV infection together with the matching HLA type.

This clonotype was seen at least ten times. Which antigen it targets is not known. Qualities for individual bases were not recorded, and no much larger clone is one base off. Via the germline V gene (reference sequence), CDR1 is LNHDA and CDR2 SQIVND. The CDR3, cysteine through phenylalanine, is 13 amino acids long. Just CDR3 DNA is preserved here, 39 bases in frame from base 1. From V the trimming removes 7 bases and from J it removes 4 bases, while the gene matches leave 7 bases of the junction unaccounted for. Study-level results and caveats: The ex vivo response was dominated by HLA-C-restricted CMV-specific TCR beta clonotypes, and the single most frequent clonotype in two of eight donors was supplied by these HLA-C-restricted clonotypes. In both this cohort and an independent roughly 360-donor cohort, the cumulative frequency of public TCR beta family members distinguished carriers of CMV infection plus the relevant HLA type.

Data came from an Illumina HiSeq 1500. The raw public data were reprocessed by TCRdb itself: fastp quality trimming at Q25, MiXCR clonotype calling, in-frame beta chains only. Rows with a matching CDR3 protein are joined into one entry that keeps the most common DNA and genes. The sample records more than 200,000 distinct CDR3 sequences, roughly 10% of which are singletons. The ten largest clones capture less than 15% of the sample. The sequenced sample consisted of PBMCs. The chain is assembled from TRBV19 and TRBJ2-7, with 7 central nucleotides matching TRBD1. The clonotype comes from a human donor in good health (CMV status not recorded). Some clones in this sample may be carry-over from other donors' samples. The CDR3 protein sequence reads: CASNQGQDYEQYF. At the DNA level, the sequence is TGTGCCAGTAACCAAGGACAGGATTACGAGCAGTACTTC.